This is a list of T cell receptor beta chains from one sample in a study of technical replicates of blood from a few donors. Measured with immunoSEQ multiplex PCR; TCRdb has only the in-frame clones, and not every one. The table shows roughly 79,000 clones, with approximately 95% occurring only once. The material sequenced was T cells isolated from PBMCs. These receptors were obtained from a human donor in good health. Each CDR3 is given with its conserved first and last residue. D genes are given only for firm matches. Rows give clone size only sometimes, using once, few, many, or a class for an expanded clone.

cdr3_nt	cdr3_aa	clone_size	v_call	j_call	d_call
TGTGCCAGCAGCCCGGGACAGTTTTTCACCGGGGAGCTGTTTTTT	CASSPGQFFTGELFF	NA	TRBV7-9	TRBJ2-2	TRBD1
TGTGCCAGCGGAACAGGGGGCACAGATACGCAGTATTTT	CASGTGGTDTQYF	NA	TRBV6-6	TRBJ2-3	TRBD1
TGTGCCAGCAGCGTAGCAGGGGGGAGTGCTGGCTACGAGCAGTACTTC	CASSVAGGSAGYEQYF	NA	TRBV9	TRBJ2-7	NA
TGTGCCAGCAGCTTAGGGCCTAATCAGCCCCAGCATTTT	CASSLGPNQPQHF	NA	TRBV7-9	TRBJ1-5	NA
TGTGCCAGCAGCTCTAGCGGGAGTTTAAGTGAGCAGTTCTTC	CASSSSGSLSEQFF	NA	TRBV9	TRBJ2-1	TRBD2
TGCAGTGCTAGAGTCCGAGATACGCAGTATTTT	CSARVRDTQYF	NA	TRBV20-1	TRBJ2-3	NA
TGTGCCAGCAGCTTAAACAGCCTGTCCTACAATGAGCAGTTCTTC	CASSLNSLSYNEQFF	NA	TRBV11-1	TRBJ2-1	NA
TGTGCCAGCAGCGTATCGGGACTAGCGGGAGGAGGTGAGCAGTTCTTC	CASSVSGLAGGGEQFF	NA	TRBV9	TRBJ2-1	TRBD2
TGTGCCAGTAGTTATGGGGGCCGGTACGAGCAGTACTTC	CASSYGGRYEQYF	NA	TRBV19	TRBJ2-7	NA
TGTGCCAGCAGCAAAGGGACAGGGGCCTCCTACGAGCAGTACTTC	CASSKGTGASYEQYF	NA	TRBV27	TRBJ2-7	TRBD1
TGTGCCAGCAGCGGCTCTAGCGGAGTATCCTACAATGAGCAGTTCTTC	CASSGSSGVSYNEQFF	NA	TRBV9	TRBJ2-1	TRBD2
TGCGCCAGCAGCCCGGGACTAGCGGCGACAGATACGCAGTATTTT	CASSPGLAATDTQYF	NA	TRBV4-1	TRBJ2-3	TRBD2
TGCGCCAGCAGCTTGCGGGGAAACACTGAAGCTTTCTTT	CASSLRGNTEAFF	NA	TRBV5-1	TRBJ1-1	NA
TGTGCCAGCAGTGAAGCGGGAAGGGGGCGCTTTGCTTCGGGTTACGAGCAGTACTTC	CASSEAGRGRFASGYEQYF	NA	TRBV6-1	TRBJ2-7	TRBD1
TGTGCCAGCAGGGACAGGGTTTTGGGCTACACCTTC	CASRDRVLGYTF	once	TRBV5-4	TRBJ1-2	TRBD1
TGTGCCAGTAGTATAGATGGACAGGGGTATGGCTACACCTTC	CASSIDGQGYGYTF	NA	TRBV19	TRBJ1-2	TRBD1
TGTGCCAGCAGCCGACTAGCGGGAGCTGATACGCAGTATTTT	CASSRLAGADTQYF	NA	TRBV4-2	TRBJ2-3	TRBD2
TGTGCCAGCAGTTTGGGGGGGCTTAGGGAAAAACTGTTTTTT	CASSLGGLREKLFF	NA	TRBV28	TRBJ1-4	NA
TGTGCCAGCTCACCTGAGGGCAGAAATGGCTACACCTTC	CASSPEGRNGYTF	NA	TRBV18	TRBJ1-2	NA
TGTGCCAGCAGCTATCGACTAGCGGGAGTTTACAATGAGCAGTTCTTC	CASSYRLAGVYNEQFF	NA	TRBV7-2	TRBJ2-1	TRBD2